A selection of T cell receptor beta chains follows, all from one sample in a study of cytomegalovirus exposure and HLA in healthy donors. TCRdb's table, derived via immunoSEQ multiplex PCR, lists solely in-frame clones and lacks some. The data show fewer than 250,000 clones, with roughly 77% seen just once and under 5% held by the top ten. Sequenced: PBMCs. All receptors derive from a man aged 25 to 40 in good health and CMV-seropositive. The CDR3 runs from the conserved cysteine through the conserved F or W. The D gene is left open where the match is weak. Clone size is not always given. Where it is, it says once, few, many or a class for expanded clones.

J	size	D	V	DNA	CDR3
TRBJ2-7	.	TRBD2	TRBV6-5	TGTGCCAGCAGTCCCCGGGGGGAGGTGTGGGAGCAGTACTTC	CASSPRGEVWEQYF
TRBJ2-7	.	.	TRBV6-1	TGTGCCAGCAGAAGCCCCCGGACAGTAACCTACGAGCAGTACTTC	CASRSPRTVTYEQYF
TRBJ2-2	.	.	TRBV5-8	TGTGCCAGCAGCTCCTGGACAGTTACCGGGGAGCTGTTTTTT	CASSSWTVTGELFF
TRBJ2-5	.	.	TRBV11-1	TGTGCCAGCAGCTTTTCCGGGGGAAAAGAGACCCAGTACTTC	CASSFSGGKETQYF
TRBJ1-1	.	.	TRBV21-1	TGTGCCAGCAGCAAAGGGAAGCAGGGAGGCACTGAAGCTTTCTTT	CASSKGKQGGTEAFF
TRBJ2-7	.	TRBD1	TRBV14	TGTGCCAGCAGCCAAGGGGGACAGTTGTACTACGAGCAGTACTTC	CASSQGGQLYYEQYF
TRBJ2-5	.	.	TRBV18	TGTGCCAGCTCAGCGGGACGGGTCCAAGAGACCCAGTACTTC	CASSAGRVQETQYF
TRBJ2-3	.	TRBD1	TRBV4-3	TGCGCCAGCAGCTCCCGGGCAGGGGGCGGTGCCACAGATACGCAGTATTTT	CASSSRAGGGATDTQYF
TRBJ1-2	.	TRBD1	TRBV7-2	TGTGCCAGCAGCCCAGGGGGGCCATCCTATGGCTACACCTTC	CASSPGGPSYGYTF
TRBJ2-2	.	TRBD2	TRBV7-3	TGTGCCAGCAGCCCCAAAGGACTAGCTGGTAACACCGGGGAGCTGTTTTTT	CASSPKGLAGNTGELFF
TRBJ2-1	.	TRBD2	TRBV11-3	TGTGCCAGCAGCTTAGGACGGGGGGGGTACAATGAGCAGTTCTTC	CASSLGRGGYNEQFF
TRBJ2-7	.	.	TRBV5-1	TGCGCCAGCAGCCTCTACGAGCAGTACTTC	CASSLYEQYF
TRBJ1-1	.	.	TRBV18	TGTGCCAGCTCACCACCTTGGGGCCTGAACACTGAAGCTTTCTTT	CASSPPWGLNTEAFF
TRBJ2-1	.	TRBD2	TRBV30	TGTGCCTGGTCTGCGGGACTAGCGGGGGGCCTGGATGAGCAGTTCTTC	CAWSAGLAGGLDEQFF
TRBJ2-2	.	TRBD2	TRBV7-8	TGTGCCAGCAGCCAGGGGACTAGCGTCAACACCGGGGAGCTGTTTTTT	CASSQGTSVNTGELFF
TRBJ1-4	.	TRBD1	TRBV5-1	TGCGCCAGCAGCTTGGAAACAGGGGTTAATGAAAAACTGTTTTTT	CASSLETGVNEKLFF
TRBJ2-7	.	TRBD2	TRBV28	TGTGCCAGCAGCACTCTCTTTAGCGGGACTTCCTACGAGCAGTACTTC	CASSTLFSGTSYEQYF
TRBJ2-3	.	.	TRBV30	TGTGCCTGGAGTACCCAGGCCAGCACAGATACGCAGTATTTT	CAWSTQASTDTQYF
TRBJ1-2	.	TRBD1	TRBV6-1	TGTGCCAGCAGAGAGGACAGGCGGTTATATGGCTACACCTTC	CASREDRRLYGYTF
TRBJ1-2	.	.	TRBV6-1	TGTGCCAGCAGTGCCGCCCTGACCTTCGAGGGTAACTATGGCTACACCTTC	CASSAALTFEGNYGYTF
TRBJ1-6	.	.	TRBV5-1	TGCGCCAGCAGCGTAGACTATAATTCACCCCTCCACTTT	CASSVDYNSPLHF
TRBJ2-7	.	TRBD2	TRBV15	TGTGCCACCAGCAGAGATTTGGGACTAGCGGGGGACTACGAGCAGTACTTC	CATSRDLGLAGDYEQYF
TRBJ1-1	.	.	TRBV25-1	TGTGCCAGCAGTGAATTCGGGTTTAATGAAGCTTTCTTT	CASSEFGFNEAFF
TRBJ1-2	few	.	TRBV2	TGTGCCAGCAAGGTCAGCGACTATGGCTACACCTTC	CASKVSDYGYTF
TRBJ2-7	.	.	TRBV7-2	TGTGCCAGCAGCTTCTCCGTCATGCTAAACTTC	CASSFSVMLNF